This is a list of T cell receptor beta chains from one sample in a study of radiotherapy plus CTLA-4 blockade in lung cancer. This table comes from immunoSEQ multiplex PCR, and its TCRdb copy is limited to in-frame clones, with some not included. This table holds approximately 60,000 clones, around four fifths found once. The specimen was peripheral blood, collected from a patient treated with radiotherapy plus ipilimumab. The receptors derive from a human donor with non-small cell lung cancer whose response to radiotherapy plus ipilimumab could not be evaluated. The CDR3 runs from the conserved cysteine through the conserved F or W. A D gene is named only where the DNA matches it firmly. Clone size is not always given. Where it is, it says once, few, many or a class for expanded clones.

v_call: TRBV18
d_call: TRBD2
cdr3_length: 13
j_call: TRBJ2-1
clone_size: -
cdr3_aa: CASSRLAGRGQFF
cdr3_nt: TGTGCCAGCTCTCGACTAGCGGGAAGGGGGCAGTTCTTC

v_call: TRBV6-5
d_call: -
cdr3_length: 14
j_call: TRBJ1-1
clone_size: few
cdr3_aa: CASSYLQGNTEAFF
cdr3_nt: TGTGCCAGCAGTTACTTACAGGGGAACACTGAAGCTTTCTTT

v_call: TRBV14
d_call: -
cdr3_length: 13
j_call: TRBJ1-1
clone_size: -
cdr3_aa: CASSRQTNTEAFF
cdr3_nt: TGTGCCAGCAGCCGACAGACGAACACTGAAGCTTTCTTT

v_call: TRBV7-2
d_call: -
cdr3_length: 13
j_call: TRBJ2-7
clone_size: -
cdr3_aa: CASSLPGLGEQYF
cdr3_nt: TGTGCCAGCAGCCTACCGGGACTCGGGGAGCAGTACTTC

v_call: TRBV28
d_call: TRBD1
cdr3_length: 15
j_call: TRBJ2-7
clone_size: -
cdr3_aa: CASIPGTGLLYEQYF
cdr3_nt: TGTGCCAGCATCCCCGGGACAGGGCTCCTCTACGAGCAGTACTTC

v_call: TRBV5-1
d_call: TRBD1
cdr3_length: 16
j_call: TRBJ1-1
clone_size: once
cdr3_aa: CASINTGGAGGTEAFF
cdr3_nt: TGCGCCAGCATAAACACAGGGGGCGCTGGGGGGACTGAAGCTTTCTTT

v_call: TRBV30
d_call: -
cdr3_length: 16
j_call: TRBJ2-7
clone_size: -
cdr3_aa: CAWSSPPTTGNYEQYF
cdr3_nt: TGTGCCTGGAGTTCTCCCCCGACGACAGGTAACTACGAGCAGTACTTC

v_call: TRBV6-5
d_call: TRBD1
cdr3_length: 16
j_call: TRBJ1-2
clone_size: once
cdr3_aa: CASSSPRQGSSYGYTF
cdr3_nt: TGTGCCAGCAGTTCGCCCCGACAGGGTTCCTCCTATGGCTACACCTTC

v_call: TRBV5-5
d_call: TRBD2
cdr3_length: 16
j_call: TRBJ2-3
clone_size: -
cdr3_aa: CASTDLAGGGTDTQYF
cdr3_nt: TGTGCCAGCACCGACCTGGCGGGGGGGGGCACAGATACGCAGTATTTT

v_call: TRBV5-1
d_call: TRBD2
cdr3_length: 17
j_call: TRBJ2-3
clone_size: -
cdr3_aa: CASSLAAASGGTDTQYF
cdr3_nt: TGCGCCAGCAGCTTGGCCGCTGCTAGCGGAGGCACAGATACGCAGTATTTT

v_call: TRBV7-2
d_call: -
cdr3_length: 13
j_call: TRBJ1-1
clone_size: -
cdr3_aa: CASSPLANTEAFF
cdr3_nt: TGTGCCAGCAGCCCCTTAGCGAACACTGAAGCTTTCTTT

v_call: TRBV5-1
d_call: TRBD1
cdr3_length: 14
j_call: TRBJ2-7
clone_size: -
cdr3_aa: CASSPGTGLYEQYF
cdr3_nt: TGCGCCAGCAGCCCCGGGACAGGGCTCTACGAGCAGTACTTC

v_call: TRBV10-3
d_call: TRBD1
cdr3_length: 17
j_call: TRBJ2-2
clone_size: -
cdr3_aa: CAISDDRGRWNTGELFF
cdr3_nt: TGTGCCATCAGTGACGACAGGGGGCGGTGGAACACCGGGGAGCTGTTTTTT

v_call: TRBV7-6
d_call: -
cdr3_length: 14
j_call: TRBJ2-5
clone_size: -
cdr3_aa: CASSLGQFQETQYF
cdr3_nt: TGTGCCAGCAGCTTAGGGCAGTTCCAAGAGACCCAGTACTTC

v_call: TRBV2
d_call: TRBD1
cdr3_length: 12
j_call: TRBJ2-7
clone_size: -
cdr3_aa: CASGTGFYEQYF
cdr3_nt: TGTGCCAGCGGGACAGGCTTCTACGAGCAGTACTTC

v_call: TRBV6-1
d_call: -
cdr3_length: 19
j_call: TRBJ2-3
clone_size: -
cdr3_aa: CASSARGAGPLGSTDTQYF
cdr3_nt: TGTGCCAGCAGTGCGCGGGGCGCAGGACCCCTCGGAAGCACAGATACGCAGTATTTT

v_call: TRBV4-3
d_call: -
cdr3_length: 17
j_call: TRBJ1-6
clone_size: -
cdr3_aa: CASSQDLGSSYNSPLHF
cdr3_nt: TGCGCCAGCAGCCAAGATTTGGGGAGCTCCTATAATTCACCCCTCCACTTT

v_call: TRBV6-5
d_call: TRBD1
cdr3_length: 15
j_call: TRBJ2-3
clone_size: -
cdr3_aa: CASSYWGQGEDTQYF
cdr3_nt: TGTGCCAGCAGTTACTGGGGACAGGGAGAAGATACGCAGTATTTT

v_call: TRBV2
d_call: TRBD1
cdr3_length: 14
j_call: TRBJ1-1
clone_size: -
cdr3_aa: CASNSGQANTEAFF
cdr3_nt: TGTGCCAGCAATTCGGGACAGGCGAACACTGAAGCTTTCTTT

v_call: TRBV18
d_call: TRBD1
cdr3_length: 16
j_call: TRBJ1-4
clone_size: -
cdr3_aa: CASSPANPGGNEKLFF
cdr3_nt: TGTGCCAGCTCACCAGCAAACCCAGGGGGGAATGAAAAACTGTTTTTT